One sample yielded the 2 T cell receptor beta chains listed below, sequenced in a study of Ad26.COV2.S vaccination and SARS-CoV-2 variants. TCRdb's table, derived via immunoSEQ multiplex PCR, lists solely in-frame clones and lacks some. The sample records approximately 350,000 clones, roughly 80% being singletons. The treatment here: about 20 received Ad26.COV2.S at low or high dose, single or two shots; five or six received placebo; per-sample allocation not given. Samples came from day 63 after the first vaccine or placebo injection. The sequencing used peripheral blood, collected in a trial of Ad26.COV2.S vaccine versus placebo. Receptor source: a person between 18 and 60 years old who received the Ad26.COV2.S COVID-19 vaccine or a placebo.

V and J are TRBV5-1 and TRBJ2-1, with 13 bases identical to TRBD2. This CDR3 spans 15 amino acids. Germline values: CDR1 SGHRS, CDR2 YFSETQ. Trimming took 1 base from V and 7 from J; bases not matched to a gene: 2. The chain's CDR3 is CASSLTSGGANEQFF. The CDR3 coding sequence is TGCGCCAGCAGCTTGACTAGCGGGGGGGCGAATGAGCAGTTCTTC.

This clone has only a few counts. Its ends do not fully match the called genes, so a read error is possible. The rearrangement joins TRBV7-2 to TRBJ2-3, with D perhaps given as TRBD1 or TRBD2 (5 bases each). This CDR3 spans 13 amino acids. Per the germline V gene, CDR1 is SGHTA and CDR2 is FQGNSA. The CDR3 DNA reads TGTGCCGGCAGGGAGTCAAGCACAGATACGCAGTATTTT. This encodes CAGRESSTDTQYF.